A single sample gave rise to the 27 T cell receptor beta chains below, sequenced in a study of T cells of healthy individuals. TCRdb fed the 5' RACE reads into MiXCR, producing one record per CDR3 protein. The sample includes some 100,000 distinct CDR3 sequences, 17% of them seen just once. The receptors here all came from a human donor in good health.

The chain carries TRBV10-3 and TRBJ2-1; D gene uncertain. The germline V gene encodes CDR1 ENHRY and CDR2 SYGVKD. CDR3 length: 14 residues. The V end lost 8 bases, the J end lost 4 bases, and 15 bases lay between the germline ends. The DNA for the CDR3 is TGTGCCATCCGGCCCAGCCTGGGTTACAATGAGCAGTTCTTC. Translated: CAIRPSLGYNEQFF.

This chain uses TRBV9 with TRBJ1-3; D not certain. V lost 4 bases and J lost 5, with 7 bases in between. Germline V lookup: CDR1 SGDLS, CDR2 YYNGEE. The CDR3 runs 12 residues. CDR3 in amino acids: CASSPSRNTIYF. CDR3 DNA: TGTGCCAGCAGCCCCTCGAGAAACACCATATATTTT.

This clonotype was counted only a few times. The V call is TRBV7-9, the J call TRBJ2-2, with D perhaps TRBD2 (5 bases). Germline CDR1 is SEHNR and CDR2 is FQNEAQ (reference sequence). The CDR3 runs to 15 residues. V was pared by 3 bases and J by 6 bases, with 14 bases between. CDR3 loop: CASSFQAASAGELFF. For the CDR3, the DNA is TGTGCCAGCAGCTTCCAAGCGGCGTCCGCCGGGGAGCTGTTTTTT.

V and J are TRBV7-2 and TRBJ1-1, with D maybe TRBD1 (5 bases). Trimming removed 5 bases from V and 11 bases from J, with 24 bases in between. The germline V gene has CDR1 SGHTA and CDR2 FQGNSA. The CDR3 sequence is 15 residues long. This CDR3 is CASSPPTGEGQGAFF. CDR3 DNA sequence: TGTGCCAGCAGCCCGCCCACAGGCGAGGGCCAAGGGGCTTTCTTT.

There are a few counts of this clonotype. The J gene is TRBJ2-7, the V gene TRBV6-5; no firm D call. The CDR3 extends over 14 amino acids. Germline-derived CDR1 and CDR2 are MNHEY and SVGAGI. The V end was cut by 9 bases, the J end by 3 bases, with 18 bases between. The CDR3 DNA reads TGTGCCAGTAAAAGCCGCGGACGGAACTACGAGCAGTACTTC. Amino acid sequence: CASKSRGRNYEQYF.

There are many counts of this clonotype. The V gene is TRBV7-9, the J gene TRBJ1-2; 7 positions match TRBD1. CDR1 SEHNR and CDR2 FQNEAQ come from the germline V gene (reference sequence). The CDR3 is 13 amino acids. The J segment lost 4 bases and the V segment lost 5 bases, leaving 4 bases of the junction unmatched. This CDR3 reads CASSQGVSYGYTF. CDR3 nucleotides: TGTGCCAGCAGCCAGGGGGTCAGCTATGGCTACACCTTC. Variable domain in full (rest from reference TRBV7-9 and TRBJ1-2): DTGVSQNPRHKITKRGQNVTFRCDPISEHNRLYWYRQTLGQGPEFLTYFQNEAQLEKSRLLSDRFSAERPKGSFSTLEIQRTEQGDSAMYLCASSQGVSYGYTFGSGTRLTVV.

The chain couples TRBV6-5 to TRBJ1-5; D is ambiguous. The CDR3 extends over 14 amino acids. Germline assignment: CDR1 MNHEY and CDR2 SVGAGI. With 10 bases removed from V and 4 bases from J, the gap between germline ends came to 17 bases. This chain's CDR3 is CATSRPGNNQPQHF. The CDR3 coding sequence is TGTGCCACCTCCAGGCCCGGGAATAATCAGCCCCAGCATTTT.

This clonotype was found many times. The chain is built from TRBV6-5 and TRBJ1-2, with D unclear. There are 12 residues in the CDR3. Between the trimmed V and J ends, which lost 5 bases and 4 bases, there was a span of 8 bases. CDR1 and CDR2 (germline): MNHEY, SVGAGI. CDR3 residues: CASSDRPYGYTF. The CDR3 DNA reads TGTGCCAGCAGTGACCGACCCTATGGCTACACCTTC.

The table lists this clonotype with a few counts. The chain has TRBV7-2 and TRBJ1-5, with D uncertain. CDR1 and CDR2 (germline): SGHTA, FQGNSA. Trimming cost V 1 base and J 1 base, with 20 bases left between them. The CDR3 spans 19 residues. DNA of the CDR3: TGTGCCAGCAGCTTAGTTCGGGGATTCGGACTAGCGAGCAATCAGCCCCAGCATTTT. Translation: CASSLVRGFGLASNQPQHF.

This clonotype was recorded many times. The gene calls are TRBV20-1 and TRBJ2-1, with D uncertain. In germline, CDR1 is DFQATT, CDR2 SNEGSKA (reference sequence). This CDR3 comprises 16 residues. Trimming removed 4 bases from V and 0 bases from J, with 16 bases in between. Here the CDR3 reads CSATRPNRPSYNEQFF. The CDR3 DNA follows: TGCAGTGCTACGAGACCCAACAGACCCTCCTACAATGAGCAGTTCTTC.

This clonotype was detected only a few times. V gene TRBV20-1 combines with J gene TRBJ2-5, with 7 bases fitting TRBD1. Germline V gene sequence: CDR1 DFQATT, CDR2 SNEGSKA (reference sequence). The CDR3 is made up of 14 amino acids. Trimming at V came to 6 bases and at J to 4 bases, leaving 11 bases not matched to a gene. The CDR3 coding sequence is TGCAGTGCAACCGGGACAGCTGAGTCAGAGACCCAGTACTTC. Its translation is CSATGTAESETQYF.

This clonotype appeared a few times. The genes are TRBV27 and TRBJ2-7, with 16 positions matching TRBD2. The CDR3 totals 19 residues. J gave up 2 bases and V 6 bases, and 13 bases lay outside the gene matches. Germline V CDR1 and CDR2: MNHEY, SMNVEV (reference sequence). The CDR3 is CASSRRGPGLAGGPYEQYF. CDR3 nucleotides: TGTGCCAGCAGCCGAAGGGGCCCGGGACTAGCGGGAGGGCCCTACGAGCAGTACTTC.

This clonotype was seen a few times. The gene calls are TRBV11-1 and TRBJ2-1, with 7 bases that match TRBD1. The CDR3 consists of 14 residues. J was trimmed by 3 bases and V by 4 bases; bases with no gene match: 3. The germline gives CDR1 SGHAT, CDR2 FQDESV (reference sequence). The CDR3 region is CASSSRDSYNEQFF. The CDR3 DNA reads TGTGCCAGCAGCTCCCGGGACAGCTACAATGAGCAGTTCTTC.

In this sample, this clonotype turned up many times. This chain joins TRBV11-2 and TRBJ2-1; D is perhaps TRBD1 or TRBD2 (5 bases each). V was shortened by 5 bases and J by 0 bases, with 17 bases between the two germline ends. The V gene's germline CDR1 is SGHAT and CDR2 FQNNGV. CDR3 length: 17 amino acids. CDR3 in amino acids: CASSLGRIGSSYNEQFF. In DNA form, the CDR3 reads TGTGCCAGCAGCCTGGGACGGATAGGAAGCTCCTACAATGAGCAGTTCTTC.

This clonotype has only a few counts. CDR3 DNA sequence: TGTGCCAGCAGCTTCAATGAGCAGTTCTTC. Its translation is CASSFNEQFF. The chain couples TRBV7-9 to TRBJ2-1; D unclear. The germline V and J ends were trimmed by 3 bases and 6 bases, with 0 bases remaining between them. The CDR3 has 10 amino acids. Germline V gene data show CDR1 as SEHNR and CDR2 as FQNEAQ (reference sequence).

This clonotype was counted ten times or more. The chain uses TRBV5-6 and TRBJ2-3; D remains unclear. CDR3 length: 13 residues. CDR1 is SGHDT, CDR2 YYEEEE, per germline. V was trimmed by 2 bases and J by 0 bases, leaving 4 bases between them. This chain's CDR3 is CASSFPSTDTQYF. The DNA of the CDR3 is TGTGCCAGCAGCTTTCCAAGCACAGATACGCAGTATTTT.

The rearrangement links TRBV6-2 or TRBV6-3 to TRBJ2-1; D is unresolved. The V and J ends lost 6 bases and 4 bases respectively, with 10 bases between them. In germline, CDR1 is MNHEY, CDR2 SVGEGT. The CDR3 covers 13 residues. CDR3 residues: CASRSDSYNEQFF. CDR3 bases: TGTGCCAGCAGGTCCGATTCTTACAATGAGCAGTTCTTC.

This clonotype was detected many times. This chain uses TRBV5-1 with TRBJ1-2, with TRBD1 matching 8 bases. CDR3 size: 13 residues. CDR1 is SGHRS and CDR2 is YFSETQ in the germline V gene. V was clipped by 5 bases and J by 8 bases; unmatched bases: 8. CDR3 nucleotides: TGCGCCAGCAGGCCGGACAGGGTGTACGGCTACACCTTC. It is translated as CASRPDRVYGYTF.

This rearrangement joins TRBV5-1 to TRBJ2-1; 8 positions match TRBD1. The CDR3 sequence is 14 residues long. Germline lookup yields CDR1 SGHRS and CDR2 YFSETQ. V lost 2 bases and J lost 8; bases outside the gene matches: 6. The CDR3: CASSLGQGADEQFF. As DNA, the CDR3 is TGCGCCAGCAGCTTAGGGCAGGGGGCTGATGAGCAGTTCTTC.

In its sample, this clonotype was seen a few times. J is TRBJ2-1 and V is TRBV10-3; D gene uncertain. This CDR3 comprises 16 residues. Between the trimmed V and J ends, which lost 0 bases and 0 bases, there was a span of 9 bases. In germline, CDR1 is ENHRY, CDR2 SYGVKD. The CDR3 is CAISESALSSYNEQFF. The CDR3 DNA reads TGTGCCATCAGTGAGTCGGCGTTGAGCTCCTACAATGAGCAGTTCTTC.

In DNA form, the CDR3 reads TGTGCCAGCAGTTCCCTCTCGGCGGGGACTGAAGCTTTCTTT. It encodes CASSSLSAGTEAFF. The rearrangement uses TRBV28 and TRBJ1-1, with D uncertain. Trimming stripped 4 bases from V and 5 bases from J, with 14 bases between. Germline values: CDR1 MDHEN, CDR2 SYDVKM. The CDR3 has 14 amino acids.

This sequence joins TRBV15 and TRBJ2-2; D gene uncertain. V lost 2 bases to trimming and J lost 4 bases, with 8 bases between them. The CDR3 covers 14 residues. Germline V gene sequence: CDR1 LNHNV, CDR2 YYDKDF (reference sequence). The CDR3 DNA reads TGTGCCACCAGCAGACAATCTTCCACCGGGGAGCTGTTTTTT. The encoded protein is CATSRQSSTGELFF.

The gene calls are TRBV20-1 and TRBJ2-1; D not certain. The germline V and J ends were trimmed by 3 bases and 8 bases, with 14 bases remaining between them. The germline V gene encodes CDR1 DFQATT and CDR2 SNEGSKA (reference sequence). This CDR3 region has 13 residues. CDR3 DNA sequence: TGCAGTGCTAGTGTCCCCGGTGAGGATGAGCAGTTCTTC. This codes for CSASVPGEDEQFF.

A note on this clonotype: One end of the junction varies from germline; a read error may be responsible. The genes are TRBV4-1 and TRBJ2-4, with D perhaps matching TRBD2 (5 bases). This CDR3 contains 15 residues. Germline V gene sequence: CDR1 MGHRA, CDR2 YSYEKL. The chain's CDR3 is CATSSFEGAKNIQYF. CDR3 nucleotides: TGCGCCACCAGCAGCTTTGAGGGAGCCAAAAACATTCAGTACTTC.

The CDR3 DNA follows: TGCGCCAGCAGCCAAGATGAACGGGGGGAGACCCAGTACTTC. It translates to CASSQDERGETQYF. V usage is TRBV4-3 and J usage is TRBJ2-5, with D possibly being TRBD2 (6 bases). The CDR3 has 14 residues. V was pared by 0 bases and J by 5 bases, with 10 bases between. Looked up from germline, CDR1 is LGHNA and CDR2 is YSLEER.

CDR3 region: CASSYGQYTEAFF. The CDR3 coding sequence is TGTGCCAGCAGTTACGGACAGTACACTGAAGCTTTCTTT. The chain is built from TRBV6-6 and TRBJ1-1; D perhaps matches TRBD1 (6 bases). V was pared by 2 bases and J by 3 bases, with 7 bases between. The V gene's germline CDR1 is MNHNY and CDR2 SVGAGI (reference sequence). This CDR3 contains 13 residues.

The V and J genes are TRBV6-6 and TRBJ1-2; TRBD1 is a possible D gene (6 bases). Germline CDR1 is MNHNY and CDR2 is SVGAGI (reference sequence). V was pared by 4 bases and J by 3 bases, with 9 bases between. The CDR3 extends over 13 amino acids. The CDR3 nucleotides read TGTGCCAGCAGTTCGGGGGCGGACTATGGCTACACCTTC. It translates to CASSSGADYGYTF.